This TCR beta chain derives from a study of post-analysis software for immune sequencing data. Note on this clonotype: Its matching antigen is unknown.

Findings and caveats of the study: Normalized Chao1 diversity was significantly lower in multiple sclerosis patients than in controls. Compared with controls, patients had more of about 5 TRBV segments, including TRBV5-6, TRBV5-1 and TRBV20-1. F measure showed strong co-clustering of same-batch samples.

This CDR3 contains 13 residues. Germline V lookup: CDR1 SGHTA, CDR2 FQGNSA. V was trimmed by 4 bases and J by 5 bases, leaving 11 bases between them. The library was made from cDNA and included unique molecular identifiers. About 540,000 cDNA molecules were obtained from roughly 0.93 to 9.6 million T cells. TCRdb fed the PCR reads into MiXCR, producing one record per CDR3 protein. The table has hundreds of thousands of distinct CDR3 sequences, roughly half seen once. Sequences were obtained from blood. The J gene is TRBJ1-2, the V gene TRBV7-2, with D perhaps matching TRBD1 (6 bases). This receptor was obtained from a girl aged 10 to 17 with multiple sclerosis. CDR3 amino acids: CASSSDRKYGYTF. The CDR3 region has the DNA TGTGCCAGCAGCTCGGACAGAAAATATGGCTACACCTTC.